This T cell receptor beta chain stems from a study of beta chain features in type 1 diabetes. Study details: Under 140,000,000 sorted cells were examined across all samples. Study results and caveats: The naive, central memory and Treg TCRB repertoires looked more alike in patients than they did in healthy donors. There was a moderate but significant shortening of TCRB CDR3s in all four CD4+ subsets of Type 1 diabetes patients.

This clone came up a few times. Its antigen is currently unknown. Every bit of the isolated RNA underwent reverse transcription, so sequencing read expressed TCRB transcripts. This table comes from immunoSEQ multiplex PCR, and its TCRdb copy is limited to in-frame clones, with some not included. In the table there are some 150,000 clones, 9% to 10% of which are singletons. The CDR3 covers 13 residues. J gave up 2 bases and V 4 bases, and 2 bases lay outside the gene matches. Germline V gene lookup returns CDR1 MNHNY and CDR2 SVGAGI (reference sequence). The chain joins TRBV6-6 to TRBJ2-7; 7 nucleotides agree with TRBD2. The clonotype comes from a woman aged 25 to 39 with type 1 diabetes. The sequencing input was central memory CD4+ T cells from blood. CDR3 coding DNA: TGTGCCAGCAGTTTTGGACTAGCCTACGAGCAGTACTTC. Residues: CASSFGLAYEQYF.